The 17 T cell receptor beta chains presented below share a single source sample, sequenced in a study of preoperative IRX-2 immunotherapy in early breast cancer. Treatment specified: preoperative locoregional IRX-2 cytokine immunotherapy. TCRdb keeps only in-frame clones here, not all; method: immunoSEQ multiplex PCR. The sample includes about 19,000 clones, around 85% seen only once; the top ten take roughly 1.2%. Specimen: lymph node tissue, collected after IRX-2 immunotherapy. Receptors originate from a human donor with breast cancer.

This clone occurred once. The chain recombines TRBV6-7 with TRBJ1-2, with D possibly matching TRBD1 (5 bases). TRBV6-7 is treated as an ORF (open reading frame) with a function not yet certain. CDR3 size: 14 residues. V dropped 5 bases and J dropped 4 bases, with 14 bases sitting between them. Written as DNA, the CDR3 is TGTGCCAGCAGTGCGGCCAGGGACGCCTATGGCTACACCTTC. Translation: CASSAARDAYGYTF.

V gene TRBV10-2 combines with J gene TRBJ2-5, with D perhaps TRBD2 (5 bases). The CDR3 runs to 13 residues. Germline-derived CDR1 and CDR2 are WSHSY and SAAADI. V was clipped by 8 bases and J by 7 bases, with 17 bases between them. CDR3: CASGPSRETTQYF. DNA for the CDR3: TGCGCCAGCGGACCATCTAGGGAGACGACCCAGTACTTC.

J is TRBJ1-5 and V is TRBV28; no reliable D call. The germline gives CDR1 MDHEN, CDR2 SYDVKM. The CDR3 runs 14 residues. The V end lost 2 bases, the J end lost 0 bases, and 5 bases lay between the germline ends. CDR3 protein: CASSLLNSNQPQHF. CDR3 nucleotide sequence: TGTGCCAGCAGTTTACTTAATAGCAATCAGCCCCAGCATTTT.

The V call is TRBV15, the J call TRBJ2-5; 8 positions match TRBD1. CDR1 LNHNV and CDR2 YYDKDF come from the germline V gene (reference sequence). The CDR3 is made up of 17 amino acids. J gave up 5 bases and V 1 base, and 12 bases lay outside the gene matches. CDR3 region: CATSRGEDRGVSETQYF. The CDR3 DNA reads as TGTGCCACCAGCAGAGGTGAAGACAGGGGAGTTTCGGAGACCCAGTACTTC.

The genes are TRBV4-2 and TRBJ1-1; D might be TRBD1 (6 bases). Germline V CDR1 and CDR2: LGHNA, YNFKEQ. CDR3 length equals 13 residues. Trimming took 5 bases from V and 1 from J, leaving 8 bases between them. In DNA, the CDR3 is TGTGCCAGCAGCTTAGGGGGGAACACTGAAGCTTTCTTT. This codes for CASSLGGNTEAFF.

The chain is built from TRBV6-8 and TRBJ1-2; possibly TRBD1 for D (5 bases). V was clipped by 4 bases and J by 3 bases, with 15 bases between them. Germline values: CDR1 MNHGY, CDR2 SAAAGT. The length of the CDR3 is 15 residues. CDR3 region: CASSLGHRGDYGYTF. The DNA for the CDR3 is TGTGCCAGCAGTTTGGGGCACCGAGGGGACTATGGCTACACCTTC.

The gene calls are TRBV19 and TRBJ2-2; tentatively, D is TRBD1 or TRBD2 (5 bases each). Looked up from germline, CDR1 is LNHDA and CDR2 is SQIVND (reference sequence). V lost 11 bases and J 3 bases, leaving 25 bases between the germline ends. The CDR3 totals 17 residues. CDR3 loop: CASTGQAALWDTGELFF. CDR3 nucleotides: TGTGCCTCGACGGGGCAGGCCGCCTTGTGGGACACCGGGGAGCTGTTTTTT. The complete variable domain, with remaining parts taken from reference TRBV19 and TRBJ2-2, reads DGGITQSPKYLFRKEGQNVTLSCEQNLNHDAMYWYRQDPGQGLRLIYYSQIVNDFQKGDIAEGYSVSREKKESFPLTVTSAQKNPTAFYLCASTGQAALWDTGELFFGEGSRLTVL.

This chain links TRBV6-8 with TRBJ1-2; 10 bases line up with TRBD1. The CDR3 spans 17 residues. Germline trimming cut 0 bases from V and 4 bases from J; bases unmatched to any gene: 8. Germline CDR1 MNHGY, CDR2 SAAAGT. The CDR3 nucleotides read TGTGCCAGCAGTTACTCGGGACAGGGGTGGGACGGCTATGGCTACACCTTC. Its translation: CASSYSGQGWDGYGYTF.

This chain links TRBV30 with TRBJ2-5, with TRBD1 matching over 7 bases. Germline trimming cut 4 bases from V and 2 bases from J; bases unmatched to any gene: 7. In germline, CDR1 is GTSNPN, CDR2 SVGIG (reference sequence). CDR3 length: 14 residues. CDR3: CAWNVGGSQETQYF. DNA for the CDR3: TGTGCCTGGAACGTAGGGGGCTCACAAGAGACCCAGTACTTC.

Remarks on this clone: Read data end 1 residue before the CDR3 end; the end is taken from the germline J gene. The V gene is TRBV6-1, the J gene TRBJ1-2; 7 bases agree with TRBD1. The V and J ends lost 0 bases and 6 bases, in that order; junction bases with no gene match: 7. The germline V gene has CDR1 MNHNS and CDR2 SASEGT. CDR3 length: 15 residues. CDR3 bases read: TGTGCCAGCAGTGAAGCGTCCGACAGGGCGGATGGCTACACC. It encodes CASSEASDRADGYT. The whole CDR3 reads CASSEASDRADGYTF.

The V and J genes are TRBV28 and TRBJ2-1, with D unresolved. With 6 bases removed from V and 7 bases from J, the gap between germline ends came to 10 bases. Per the germline V gene, CDR1 is MDHEN and CDR2 is SYDVKM. The CDR3 spans 12 residues. This chain's CDR3 is CASRTRLNEQFF. In nucleotides, the CDR3 is TGTGCCAGCAGGACCCGATTAAATGAGCAGTTCTTC.

This clone was seen only a few times. The V call is TRBV12-5, the J call TRBJ1-1, with D maybe TRBD1 (5 bases). Germline values: CDR1 LGHNT, CDR2 FRNRAP. There are 15 residues in the CDR3. CDR3 protein: CASTRGGAGGTEAFF. The DNA of the CDR3 is TGTGCCAGCACTCGCGGCGGGGCGGGCGGCACTGAAGCTTTCTTT.

This sequence joins TRBV2 and TRBJ2-1; no clear D. Germline V gene sequence: CDR1 SNHLY, CDR2 FYNNEI. The CDR3 runs 12 residues. V dropped 3 bases and J dropped 3 bases, with 3 bases sitting between them. CDR3 nucleotides: TGTGCCAGCAGTGACCTCTACAATGAGCAGTTCTTC. Translating gives CASSDLYNEQFF.

V gene TRBV18 combines with J gene TRBJ1-2; D is ambiguous. Trimming left V 6 bases short and J 3 bases short, with 14 bases between. This CDR3 is built from 14 residues. From germline, CDR1 is KGHSH and CDR2 LQKENI. CDR3 sequence reads: CASSQITEDYGYTF. DNA of the CDR3: TGTGCCAGCTCTCAAATCACAGAGGACTATGGCTACACCTTC.

This clone was seen once. The chain is built from TRBV11-3 and TRBJ1-5, with D possibly being TRBD1 (5 bases). The V gene's germline CDR1 is SGHNT and CDR2 YENEEA. CDR3 size: 15 residues. The V gene lost 2 bases and the J gene lost 5 bases, with 13 bases spanning the gap. The CDR3, as DNA: TGTGCCAGCAGCTTATTTCAGGGCGGTGATCAGCCCCAGCATTTT. This translates into CASSLFQGGDQPQHF.

The chain couples TRBV5-1 to TRBJ2-3; D not certain. The CDR3 extends over 15 amino acids. Trimming cost V 5 bases and J 0 bases, with 13 bases left between them. Looked up from germline, CDR1 is SGHRS and CDR2 is YFSETQ. CDR3 sequence reads: CASRRQSTSTDTQYF. In DNA form, the CDR3 reads TGCGCCAGCAGACGGCAGTCAACTAGCACAGATACGCAGTATTTT.

The chain carries TRBV19 and TRBJ2-7; D possibly matches TRBD1 or TRBD2 (5 bases each). Trimming left V 1 base short and J 5 bases short, with 12 bases between. CDR3 size: 14 residues. Germline CDR1 is LNHDA and CDR2 is SQIVND (reference sequence). The CDR3 loop reads CASSIGGGRDEQYF. CDR3 in DNA: TGTGCCAGTAGTATAGGTGGGGGACGCGACGAGCAGTACTTC.